This TCR beta chain was profiled in a study of cytomegalovirus exposure and HLA in healthy donors. Study background: The study's early data release held some 85 million unique TCRs from HLA-typed donors.

The primer mix had 60 Vbeta and 13 Jbeta primers. TCRdb keeps only in-frame clones here, not all; method: immunoSEQ multiplex PCR. The table lists roughly 160,000 clones, approximately 79% of them singletons. On this clone itself: What it binds is not known.

Germline-derived CDR1 and CDR2 are LNHDA and SQIVND (reference sequence). This CDR3 region has 14 residues. Losses at the gene ends were 4 bases for V and 5 bases for J; bases not matched to a gene: 1. Study findings and constraints: For TCR beta chains, V- and J-gene trimming was later linked to a missense DCLRE1C variant. With high specificity and sensitivity, the classifier reportedly diagnosed cytomegalovirus status. Earlier results showed most TCR beta V segments being productive about 90% or about 30% of the time.

The clonotype originates from a man aged 55 to 70 in good health and CMV-seronegative. The specimen was PBMCs. The V and J genes are TRBV19 and TRBJ2-1; TRBD2 matches 11 bases. CDR3 sequence (DNA): TGTGCCAGTAGTACTAGCGGGAGGAACAATGAGCAGTTCTTC. Translating it yields CASSTSGRNNEQFF. The whole variable domain, filled in from reference TRBV19 and TRBJ2-1, reads DGGITQSPKYLFRKEGQNVTLSCEQNLNHDAMYWYRQDPGQGLRLIYYSQIVNDFQKGDIAEGYSVSREKKESFPLTVTSAQKNPTAFYLCASSTSGRNNEQFFGPGTRLTVL.